One and the same sample provided the 31 T cell receptor beta chains below, sequenced in a study of cytomegalovirus exposure and HLA in healthy donors. Primers: 60 Vbeta forward and 13 Jbeta reverse. Method: immunoSEQ multiplex PCR; TCRdb's copy keeps in-frame clones and lacks some. The sample carries under 200,000 clones, around three quarters recorded once. The sample was PBMCs. These receptors all come from a woman between 40 and 55 years old in good health and CMV-seronegative.

This chain connects TRBV28 to TRBJ2-1, with 8 bases fitting TRBD1. V was pared by 5 bases and J by 1 base, with 4 bases of the junction left unmatched. Germline loops: CDR1 MDHEN, CDR2 SYDVKM. This CDR3 has 15 residues. CDR3 coding DNA: TGTGCCAGCAGTAAACAGGGGGGTTCCTACAATGAGCAGTTCTTC. Translated, it gives CASSKQGGSYNEQFF.

This chain joins TRBV4-1 and TRBJ1-2; 7 nucleotides align to TRBD1. V lost 1 base to trimming and J lost 1 base; unmatched junction nucleotides: 12. Germline V gene lookup returns CDR1 MGHRA and CDR2 YSYEKL. CDR3 length equals 18 residues. For the CDR3, the DNA is TGCGCCAGCAGCCAAGGAACCATCGAGGACAGGTTTAACTATGGCTACACCTTC. It codes for CASSQGTIEDRFNYGYTF.

The rearrangement links TRBV5-6 to TRBJ1-6; 10 bases are shared with TRBD1. Per germline, CDR1 SGHDT and CDR2 YYEEEE. J gave up 14 bases and V 4 bases, and 15 bases lay outside the gene matches. This CDR3 has 16 residues. CDR3 sequence reads: CASSRDLGTGVGALHF. As DNA, the CDR3 is TGTGCCAGCAGCCGTGACCTCGGGACAGGGGTCGGAGCCCTCCACTTT.

The gene calls are TRBV28 and TRBJ1-2; 8 bases agree with TRBD1. Per germline, CDR1 MDHEN and CDR2 SYDVKM. The ends lost 7 bases at V and 6 bases at J; junction bases unmatched: 7. The length of the CDR3 is 13 residues. The CDR3 DNA follows: TGTGCCAGCACCTTGGACAGGGCCAATGGCTACACCTTC. Encoded protein: CASTLDRANGYTF.

The chain couples TRBV6-5 to TRBJ1-1, with D unclear. Germline CDR1 reads MNHEY; CDR2 reads SVGAGI. Trimming left V 10 bases short and J 0 bases short, with 6 bases between. CDR3 length: 11 residues. CDR3 sequence: CATYMNTEAFF. CDR3 sequence (DNA): TGTGCCACCTATATGAACACTGAAGCTTTCTTT.

This chain links TRBV19 with TRBJ2-1; 10 bases match TRBD1. The CDR3 contains 17 residues. Germline lookup yields CDR1 LNHDA and CDR2 SQIVND (reference sequence). Losses at the gene ends were 3 bases for V and 3 bases for J; bases not matched to a gene: 8. The CDR3 loop reads CASSIPDRGRIYNEQFF. The CDR3 DNA reads TGTGCCAGTAGTATTCCCGACAGGGGGCGAATCTACAATGAGCAGTTCTTC.

This sequence joins TRBV28 and TRBJ1-2; TRBD1 is a possible D gene (5 bases). Germline CDR1 reads MDHEN; CDR2 reads SYDVKM. V gave up 10 bases and J gave up 4 bases, with 10 bases separating them. The CDR3 covers 11 residues. Written as DNA, the CDR3 is TGTGCCACTCGACAGCCCTATGGCTACACCTTC. It yields the protein CATRQPYGYTF.

The sample holds one count of this clone. This chain uses TRBV19 with TRBJ2-2; perhaps TRBD1 as D (6 bases). The CDR3 sequence is 15 residues long. The V end lost 6 bases, the J end lost 4 bases, and 15 bases lay between the germline ends. Germline values: CDR1 LNHDA, CDR2 SQIVND (reference sequence). The CDR3 DNA follows: TGTGCCAGTAGGGCCCGACAGGAAGGCACCGGGGAGCTGTTTTTT. Translated: CASRARQEGTGELFF.

This clone occurred once. The chain links TRBV7-9 to TRBJ2-1; D remains ambiguous. Germline V gene data show CDR1 as SEHNR and CDR2 as FQNEAQ (reference sequence). Trimming shortened V by 3 bases and J by 11 bases, and 11 bases separated the two germline ends. The CDR3 totals 12 residues. The CDR3 DNA follows: TGTGCCAGCAGCTTTTTAATCCCCCAGCAGTTCTTC. This encodes CASSFLIPQQFF.

The sample holds one count of this clone. The rearrangement uses TRBV18 and TRBJ2-5; 8 nucleotides match TRBD2. Germline CDR1 is KGHSH and CDR2 is LQKENI. The length of the CDR3 is 13 residues. The V segment lost 3 bases and the J segment 5 bases; nucleotides outside the gene matches: 2. The DNA of the CDR3 is TGTGCCAGCTCACCTATAGCGGGGGAGACCCAGTACTTC. As protein: CASSPIAGETQYF.

Details on this clone: The missing conserved phenylalanine or tryptophan at the end of this CDR3 makes a read error likely. The chain links TRBV28 to TRBJ1-2, with 11 bases matching TRBD1. CDR3 length equals 16 residues. The J segment lost 5 bases and the V segment lost 4 bases, leaving 9 bases of the junction unmatched. From germline, CDR1 is MDHEN and CDR2 SYDVKM. The CDR3 coding sequence is TGTGCCAGCAGTTACATCCGCGGACAGGGGGCTTATGGCTACACCCTC. This sequence encodes CASSYIRGQGAYGYTL.

V and J are TRBV6-5 and TRBJ1-1, with D tentatively TRBD1 (5 bases). V lost 3 bases and J 4 bases, leaving 12 bases between the germline ends. The germline CDR1 and CDR2 sequences are MNHEY and SVGAGI. CDR3 length: 14 amino acids. The CDR3 DNA follows: TGTGCCAGCAGTTATAATCAGGGAGGCACTGAAGCTTTCTTT. Translated, it gives CASSYNQGGTEAFF.

The rearrangement links TRBV4-2 to TRBJ1-2; 7 bases are shared with TRBD1. With 2 bases clipped from V and 4 bases from J, the junction kept 10 bases outside the gene matches. The CDR3 extends over 16 amino acids. Germline V gene data show CDR1 as LGHNA and CDR2 as YNFKEQ. CDR3: CASSQPPGGPAYGYTF. CDR3 nucleotide sequence: TGTGCCAGCAGCCAACCCCCAGGGGGACCGGCCTATGGCTACACCTTC.

This clone was picked up a small number of times. V and J are TRBV9 and TRBJ1-6; a weak D match, TRBD1 (5 bases). Trimming removed 1 base from V and 1 base from J, with 12 bases in between. CDR1 is SGDLS and CDR2 is YYNGEE in the germline V gene. The CDR3 runs 17 residues. The CDR3 coding sequence is TGTGCCAGCAGCGTATTAGCGGGGCTTTCCTATAATTCACCCCTCCACTTT. Amino acids: CASSVLAGLSYNSPLHF.

This chain uses TRBV2 with TRBJ2-5, with D hard to call. Matching the DNA end better, TRBJ2-7 makes the J call doubtful. CDR1 is SNHLY and CDR2 is FYNNEI in the germline V gene. The CDR3 spans 12 residues. CDR3 coding DNA: TGTGCCAGCAGTGAAATGGGCTACGAGCAGTACTTC. Translated, it gives CASSEMGYEQYF.

The J gene is TRBJ1-4, the V gene TRBV4-2; D might be TRBD1 (5 bases). The CDR3 length is 16 residues. Deletions cut 1 base from V and 5 bases from J, with 14 bases between. From germline, CDR1 is LGHNA and CDR2 YNFKEQ. CDR3 sequence reads: CASSQVQANANEKLFF. The CDR3 DNA reads TGTGCCAGCAGCCAAGTACAGGCGAACGCGAATGAAAAACTGTTTTTT.

The V and J genes are TRBV28 and TRBJ2-3, with 10 bases aligning to TRBD1. The CDR3 runs to 15 residues. Germline-derived CDR1 and CDR2 are MDHEN and SYDVKM. The trim removed 5 bases at V and 0 bases at J, leaving 2 bases unmatched. CDR3 DNA: TGTGCCAGCAGTCGGACAGGGGGGAGCACAGATACGCAGTATTTT. Translating it yields CASSRTGGSTDTQYF.

This sequence joins TRBV7-9 and TRBJ1-2; 7 bases match TRBD1. The junction had 19 bases not matched to a gene; V was cut back by 5 bases and J by 4 bases. The CDR3 is 18 amino acids. Germline-derived CDR1 and CDR2 are SEHNR and FQNEAQ (reference sequence). The CDR3 region has the DNA TGTGCCAGCAGCCCAGGGGGGACTCAGGGGGTGGTTGGCTATGGCTACACCTTC. This sequence encodes CASSPGGTQGVVGYGYTF.

This clone was detected only a few times. This rearrangement joins TRBV7-9 to TRBJ1-5; 7 bases map to TRBD1. Germline CDR1 SEHNR, CDR2 FQNEAQ (reference sequence). V lost 5 bases to trimming and J lost 2 bases; unmatched junction nucleotides: 9. CDR3 length equals 16 residues. The CDR3: CASSTWDSLGNQPQHF. CDR3 sequence (DNA): TGTGCCAGCAGCACCTGGGACAGTCTGGGCAATCAGCCCCAGCATTTT.

V is TRBV2 and J is TRBJ2-3, with 8 bases fitting TRBD1. J lost 2 bases, V lost 0 bases, and 4 bases had no gene match. In germline, CDR1 is SNHLY, CDR2 FYNNEI. This CDR3 comprises 16 residues. The CDR3 region is CASSEAQGAYTDTQYF. CDR3 DNA sequence: TGTGCCAGCAGTGAAGCTCAGGGGGCTTACACAGATACGCAGTATTTT.

The V gene is TRBV5-1, the J gene TRBJ1-1; 9 bases are a match to TRBD1. The CDR3 has 13 residues. Trimming cost V 5 bases and J 8 bases; bases outside gene matches: 7. CDR1 is SGHRS and CDR2 is YFSETQ in the germline V gene. DNA for the CDR3: TGCGCCAGCAGTACGGGACAGGGACCCGAAGCTTTCTTT. It yields the protein CASSTGQGPEAFF.

This clone was seen only a few times. The chain uses TRBV11-2 and TRBJ2-3, with D perhaps TRBD1 (6 bases). This CDR3 comprises 13 residues. Germline V gene data show CDR1 as SGHAT and CDR2 as FQNNGV. V dropped 5 bases and J dropped 3 bases, with 9 bases sitting between them. CDR3 sequence reads: CASSEQGTDTQYF. As DNA, the CDR3 is TGTGCCAGCAGCGAACAGGGTACAGATACGCAGTATTTT.

The V gene is TRBV4-2, the J gene TRBJ2-7; no reliable D call. The CDR3 loop spans 14 amino acids. CDR1 and CDR2 from the germline V gene are LGHNA and YNFKEQ. V was cut by 4 bases and J by 6 bases, with 16 bases left in between. This chain's CDR3 is CASSPTAAPPEQYF. CDR3 sequence (DNA): TGTGCCAGCAGCCCTACGGCGGCGCCTCCCGAGCAGTACTTC.

V usage is TRBV28 and J usage is TRBJ2-3; D is unresolved. The germline V and J ends were trimmed by 10 bases and 7 bases, with 15 bases remaining between them. This CDR3 is built from 12 residues. Germline V gene lookup returns CDR1 MDHEN and CDR2 SYDVKM. As DNA, the CDR3 is TGTGCCACCCGACAAGCCGGATATACGCAGTATTTT. Translating gives CATRQAGYTQYF. The full variable domain, completed using reference TRBV28 and TRBJ2-3, is DVKVTQSSRYLVKRTGEKVFLECVQDMDHENMFWYRQDPGLGLRLIYFSYDVKMKEKGDIPEGYSVSREKKERFSLILESASTNQTSMYLCATRQAGYTQYFGPGTRLTVL.

The chain uses TRBV15 and TRBJ2-7; D is unresolved. The CDR3 contains 15 residues. V gave up 0 bases and J gave up 3 bases, with 12 bases separating them. Germline CDR1 is LNHNV and CDR2 is YYDKDF (reference sequence). CDR3 in amino acids: CATSRENSLYYEQYF. DNA of the CDR3: TGTGCCACCAGCAGAGAGAACAGCCTTTACTACGAGCAGTACTTC.

This clone was detected only a few times. The CDR3 DNA reads TGCGCCAGCAGTACAGCGGACAGTCGTCGTGAGCAGTTCTTC. Translation: CASSTADSRREQFF. This chain uses TRBV10-1 with TRBJ2-1, with D maybe TRBD1 (6 bases). The germline V and J ends were trimmed by 5 bases and 9 bases, with 17 bases remaining between them. The CDR3 is 14 residues long. Germline V gene sequence: CDR1 WNHNN, CDR2 SYGVQD (reference sequence).

This rearrangement joins TRBV27 to TRBJ2-1, with D possibly matching TRBD2 (5 bases). Germline V gene lookup returns CDR1 MNHEY and CDR2 SMNVEV (reference sequence). Trimming removed 6 bases from V and 9 bases from J, with 18 bases in between. This CDR3 contains 14 residues. For the CDR3, the DNA is TGTGCCAGCAGGGAACCGAACTTTGGAGGTGAGCAGTTCTTC. Protein product: CASREPNFGGEQFF.

The gene calls are TRBV6-1 and TRBJ1-5; D call uncertain. The ends were cut back, 10 bases at V and 0 bases at J, with 7 bases in the middle. Germline-derived CDR1 and CDR2 are MNHNS and SASEGT. The CDR3 covers 12 residues. Here the CDR3 reads CAISDSNQPQHF. Here the CDR3 DNA reads TGTGCCATCTCAGATAGCAATCAGCCCCAGCATTTT.

This clone was found a few times. The V and J genes are TRBV19 and TRBJ2-7; D perhaps matches TRBD2 (7 bases). This CDR3 is built from 16 residues. Trimming stripped 3 bases from V and 1 base from J, with 16 bases between. Germline V gene data show CDR1 as LNHDA and CDR2 as SQIVND (reference sequence). In DNA, the CDR3 is TGTGCCAGTAGTATGCGTCGGGGGGCGGGGTCCTACGAGCAGTACTTC. This encodes CASSMRRGAGSYEQYF.

The rearrangement links TRBV25-1 to TRBJ2-1; 9 bases fit TRBD1. Per the germline V gene, CDR1 is MGHDK and CDR2 is SYGVNS. The CDR3 runs to 12 residues. With 8 bases clipped from V and 9 bases from J, the junction kept 5 bases outside the gene matches. CDR3 nucleotide sequence: TGTGCCAGCTGCACAGGGGGCGGTGAGCAGTTCTTC. As protein: CASCTGGGEQFF.

For this clone: The junction differs from germline at one of its ends, possibly a read error. J is TRBJ1-6 and V is TRBV7-9; D gene unclear. CDR1 and CDR2 (germline): SEHNR, FQNEAQ (reference sequence). The CDR3 is 12 residues long. This chain's CDR3 is CSSSSTVSPLHF. CDR3 in DNA: TGTTCCAGCAGCTCGACTGTTTCACCCCTCCACTTT.